This T cell receptor (beta chain) was sequenced for a study of metastatic and nonmetastatic thyroid tumors (dated by TCRdb to about 2020). Regarding the study in general: The researchers compared repertoires between peripheral blood samples and tumor or nodule tissue samples from patients with malignant or benign thyroid disease. Study-wide findings and limitations: In both blood and tumor samples, malignant tumors were reported to have significantly higher TCR beta diversity than benign nodules.

Before undergoing thyroid surgery, none of the patients had been given any kind of treatment. Patient clinical samples collected from about 2011 to 2019 were retrospectively analysed using T-cell receptor beta sequencing. To prepare the library, PCR was applied. TCRdb records Illumina HiSeq 4000 as the sequencer. High-throughput sequencing was used to profile the CDR3 region of the TCR beta-chain in every patient. Per the authors' processing: A classifier to discriminate distant-metastatic papillary thyroid cancer patients was built from CDR3 differences across clinicopathological groups. To measure repertoire diversity the researchers used the Shannon index, while the Morisita-Horn index served to gauge how similar the tumor and blood repertoires were. TCRdb reprocessing: public reads trimmed at Q25 with fastp, clones called with MiXCR, in-frame beta chains kept. The V and J calls shown here were made by TCRdb, not taken from the authors' results. Here the sample has some 29,000 clones; under 8% occur a single time. The ten top clones hold about 39% of the sample.

This clone has ten or more counts. Its specific antigen is unknown. It has no much larger one-base neighbor in the sample; base qualities were not kept. Sequencing was performed on blood. This TCR derives from a female donor with papillary thyroid cancer or a benign thyroid nodule (not recorded which). Some clones in this sample may be carry-over from other donors' samples.

The DNA is as follows: TGTGCCACCAGTGATACCGGGACAGGGGGCGGGGACGAGCAGTACTTC. Translated, it gives CATSDTGTGGGDEQYF. The sequence links TRBV24-1 to TRBJ2-7, and TRBD1 aligns with 12 junction nucleotides. The CDR3 runs 16 amino acids, cysteine and phenylalanine included. This entry keeps only the CDR3 DNA: 48 bases, framed from base 1. Looking up the germline V gene yields CDR1 KGHDR and CDR2 SFDVKD. V is cut back by 3 bases and J by 5 bases, with 7 bases in the junction unmatched.